The rows below give T cell receptor beta chains drawn from one sample of a study of T cell repertoires in cytomegalovirus infection. TCRdb recomputed calls from the reads with MiXCR, one row per CDR3 protein. The sample holds 350,000 to 500,000 distinct CDR3 sequences; about 33% are singletons and the top ten take around 13%. Input material: PBMCs. Source of these receptors: a human donor in good health (CMV status not recorded). Some clones in this sample may be carry-over from other donors' samples. Both conserved end residues are part of each CDR3. Each record gives: V gene, J gene, D gene, clone size, CDR3 DNA, CDR3 protein. D genes are given only for firm matches. Expanded clones get a size class; other rows say once, few or many, or leave the size out.

>TRBV28|TRBJ2-3|.|once
TGTGCCAGCCAAGGTAAAGCGGCCCCGTCGGCAGATACGCAGTATTTT
CASQGKAAPSADTQYF
>TRBV18|TRBJ2-5|.|.
TGTGCCAGCTCACCAAACAGCCCAGAGACCCAGTACTTC
CASSPNSPETQYF
>TRBV7-2|TRBJ1-5|.|many
TGTGCCAGCAGCTTAGGAGTCGGGACTTCAAATCAGCCCCAGCATTTT
CASSLGVGTSNQPQHF
>TRBV12-3/TRBV12-4|TRBJ2-7|.|few
TGTGCCAGCAGTTTAACCCCCGTGAGGTCTGGGTTTACCTACGAGCAGTACTTC
CASSLTPVRSGFTYEQYF
>TRBV11-3|TRBJ2-2|.|.
TGTGCCAGCAGCTTAGTTAGGACAGAGGTAACCGGGGAGCTGTTTTTT
CASSLVRTEVTGELFF
>TRBV27|TRBJ1-1|.|many
TGTGCCAGCAGTCCGGGACGGACCCGATACAGTGAAGCTTTCTTT
CASSPGRTRYSEAFF
>TRBV28|TRBJ2-3|.|many
TGTGCCACCAAAAGGCCTAGTCTCACAGATACGCAGTATTTT
CATKRPSLTDTQYF
>TRBV11-2|TRBJ2-3|TRBD2|.
TGTGCCAGAAGCTTAGGACTAGCGTGGGGGCCTTTAGATACGCAGTATTTT
CARSLGLAWGPLDTQYF
>TRBV29-1|TRBJ2-3|.|.
TGCAGCGTTGTACATATAGGCACAGATACGCAGTATTTT
CSVVHIGTDTQYF
>TRBV30|TRBJ1-2|.|.
TGTGCCTGGAGTGGATTCAACTTGGGTGGCTACACCTTC
CAWSGFNLGGYTF
>TRBV7-8|TRBJ1-6|.|.
TGTGCCAGCAGCCAGATTAGACGGAACAGGGTCGGTAATTCACCCCTCCACTTT
CASSQIRRNRVGNSPLHF
>TRBV20-1|TRBJ1-4|TRBD1|once
TGCAGTGCTAGAAGCCTCGGTCAGGGGGCGCTGGATGAAAAACTGTTTTTT
CSARSLGQGALDEKLFF
>TRBV5-4|TRBJ1-2|.|.
TGTGCCAGCAGCTTGGCCCAACAAGCTTATGGCTACACCTTC
CASSLAQQAYGYTF
>TRBV24-1|TRBJ1-5|.|.
TGTGCCACCAGTGAAACAAGGGTTGAGCAGCCCCAGCATTTT
CATSETRVEQPQHF
>TRBV19|TRBJ2-1|TRBD1|.
TGTGCCAGTACCGACAGGGGGCCTGCTTGGAATGAGCAGTTCTTC
CASTDRGPAWNEQFF
>TRBV7-8|TRBJ2-7|.|few
TGTGCCAGCAGCGGAGGGACCCAACCTGGGGAGCAGTACTTC
CASSGGTQPGEQYF
>TRBV11-2|TRBJ2-6|TRBD2|few
TGTGCCAGCAGCTTCAAACGGGGGGGGGGTGGGGCCAACGTCCTGACTTTC
CASSFKRGGGGANVLTF
>TRBV6-9|TRBJ1-1|.|few
TGTGCCAGCACCTCACCCCGGGCCCTTATAAACACTGAAGCTTTCTTT
CASTSPRALINTEAFF
>TRBV5-1|TRBJ2-1|TRBD2|few
TGCGCCAGCAGCTTGGCTAGCGGGGGGAATGAGCAGTTCTTC
CASSLASGGNEQFF
>TRBV7-2|TRBJ2-2|.|many
TGTGCCAGCAGCCACCAGGGGGGACTTTCCACCGGGGAGCTGTTTTTT
CASSHQGGLSTGELFF
>TRBV19|TRBJ1-1|.|.
TGTGCCAGTAAAATGCGGGGAAGGGGCACTGAAGCTTTCTTT
CASKMRGRGTEAFF
>TRBV6-1|TRBJ2-7|.|.
TGTGCCAGCAGTTACACCGACAGGCCCTACGAGCAGTACTTC
CASSYTDRPYEQYF
>TRBV6-1|TRBJ1-6|.|.
TGTGCCAGCAGTGAATGGGAGAGCTCCTATAATTCACCCCTCCACTTT
CASSEWESSYNSPLHF
>TRBV28|TRBJ2-5|TRBD1|many
TGTGCCAGCAGTTTCCCTAGGACAGGGGGGTTGGAGACCCAGTACTTC
CASSFPRTGGLETQYF
>TRBV7-2|TRBJ2-3|.|many
TGTGCCAGCAGCTTAACGAGGTCCTTTTGGGAGAGCCCTAGCACAGATACGCAGTATTTT
CASSLTRSFWESPSTDTQYF
>TRBV6-5|TRBJ2-3|.|.
TGTGCCAGCAGTCTCTCGCAGGGGACAGATACGCAGTATTTT
CASSLSQGTDTQYF
>TRBV2|TRBJ2-3|.|.
TGTGCCAGCAGATGGGACAACACAGATACGCAGTATTTT
CASRWDNTDTQYF
>TRBV5-1|TRBJ1-2|TRBD1|.
TGCGCCAGCAGCTCTGCCGGACAGGCTCCAAATGGCTACACCTTC
CASSSAGQAPNGYTF
>TRBV5-1|TRBJ2-2|.|few
TGCGCCAGCATTCCTTCGAACACCGGGGAGCTGTTTTTT
CASIPSNTGELFF
>TRBV7-9|TRBJ2-3|.|.
TGTGCCAGCAGCCCCCCAATGGGCGTGACCCCTCAGTATTTT
CASSPPMGVTPQYF
>TRBV7-2|TRBJ2-3|.|few
TGTGCCCGGAGGACGGGGCCAGATACGCAGTATTTT
CARRTGPDTQYF
>TRBV10-3|TRBJ2-1|.|many
TGTGCCATTCGACTAGAGGATAGGAAAGAGCAGTTCTTC
CAIRLEDRKEQFF
>TRBV6-6|TRBJ1-5|TRBD1|few
TGTGCCAGCAGTTACCCAATGGGACAGGGGAATCAGCCCCAGCATTTT
CASSYPMGQGNQPQHF
>TRBV5-3|TRBJ2-7|.|.
TGTGCCAGCAGCCCGAGGGGGGGGTACGAGCAGTACTTC
CASSPRGGYEQYF
>TRBV24-1|TRBJ2-3|TRBD1|.
TGTGCCACCAGTGAGCCGGACAGGGGGACAGATACGCAGTATTTT
CATSEPDRGTDTQYF
>TRBV7-2|TRBJ2-7|TRBD1|many
TGTGCCAGCAGCTTAGACAGGGGTCTCTACGAGCAGTACTTC
CASSLDRGLYEQYF
>TRBV27|TRBJ1-5|.|few
TGTGCCAGCAGTCCAAACCGGGGCAGCAATCAGCCCCAGCATTTT
CASSPNRGSNQPQHF
>TRBV27|TRBJ1-2|TRBD1|.
TGTGCCAGCAGCTCTGGGATCTCGGGACAGGTCAGGCGCTACACCTTC
CASSSGISGQVRRYTF
>TRBV29-1|TRBJ1-2|TRBD1|.
TGCAGCGTTGGTCGGACAGGCCGGGGCTACACCTTC
CSVGRTGRGYTF
>TRBV6-6|TRBJ2-7|.|.
TGTGCCAGCAGTTATAGGGACCACGAGCAGTACTTC
CASSYRDHEQYF
>TRBV29-1|TRBJ1-1|.|.
TGCAGCGCCGGTCCAACCCCTATGAACACTGAAGCTTTCTTT
CSAGPTPMNTEAFF
>TRBV6-2/TRBV6-3|TRBJ2-7|.|.
TGTGCCAGCAGACACCGTCTTTACGAGCAGTACTTC
CASRHRLYEQYF
>TRBV6-2/TRBV6-3|TRBJ2-4|TRBD1|few
TGTGCCAGCAGAGTGGGGACAGGAGGCACTCTAGCCAAAAACATTCAGTACTTC
CASRVGTGGTLAKNIQYF
>TRBV10-3|TRBJ1-5|.|.
TGTGCCATCGGGGGTGGCTGGGCCCGGCAGCCCCAGCATTTT
CAIGGGWARQPQHF
>TRBV7-2|TRBJ1-4|.|many
TGTGCCAGCAGCCCCGCGGGGACGGCAACTAATGAAAAACTGTTTTTT
CASSPAGTATNEKLFF